The sequence of this T cell receptor beta chain was determined in a study of blood T cell repertoires in COVID-19. As for the study in general: Spain, Italy and the United States supplied samples that represented acute and convalescent COVID-19. T cells, B-cell-depleted T cells, or PBMCs supplied cDNA or gDNA.

Repertoires were generated with immunoSEQ multiplex PCR, while TCRdb's copy carries only in-frame clones and drops some. Of fewer than 8,500 clones listed, 89% are singletons. The CDR3 is made up of 14 amino acids. Between the trimmed V and J ends, which lost 6 bases and 2 bases, there was a span of 12 bases. CDR1 is MNHEY and CDR2 is SVGAGI in the germline V gene. The rearrangement joins TRBV6-5 to TRBJ2-3; the D gene is possibly TRBD1 (6 bases). Specimen: peripheral blood. The receptor's source is a man between 65 and 85 years old with active COVID-19. This CDR3 is CASSPQGFTDTQYF. The CDR3 region has the DNA TGTGCCAGCAGCCCACAGGGTTTCACAGATACGCAGTATTTT.